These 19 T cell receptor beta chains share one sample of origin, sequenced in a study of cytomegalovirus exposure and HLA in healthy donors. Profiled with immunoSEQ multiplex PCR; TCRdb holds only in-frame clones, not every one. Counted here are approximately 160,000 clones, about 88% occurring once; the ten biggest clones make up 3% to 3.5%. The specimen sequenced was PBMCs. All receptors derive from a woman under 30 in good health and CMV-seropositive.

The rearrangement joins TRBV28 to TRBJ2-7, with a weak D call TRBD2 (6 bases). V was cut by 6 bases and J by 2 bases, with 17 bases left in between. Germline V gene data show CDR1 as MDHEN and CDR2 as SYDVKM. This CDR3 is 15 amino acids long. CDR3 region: CASRGSGLGAYEQYF. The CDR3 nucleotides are TGTGCCAGCAGGGGGAGCGGGCTCGGTGCCTACGAGCAGTACTTC.

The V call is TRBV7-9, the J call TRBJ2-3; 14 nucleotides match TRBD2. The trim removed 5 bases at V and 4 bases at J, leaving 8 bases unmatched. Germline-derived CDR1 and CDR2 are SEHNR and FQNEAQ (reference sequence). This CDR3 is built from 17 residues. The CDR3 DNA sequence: TGTGCCAGCAGCCTAGGGGGACTAGCGGGAGTATCAGATACGCAGTATTTT. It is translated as CASSLGGLAGVSDTQYF. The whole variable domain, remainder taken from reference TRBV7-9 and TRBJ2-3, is DTGVSQNPRHKITKRGQNVTFRCDPISEHNRLYWYRQTLGQGPEFLTYFQNEAQLEKSRLLSDRFSAERPKGSFSTLEIQRTEQGDSAMYLCASSLGGLAGVSDTQYFGPGTRLTVL.

The CDR3 loop reads CASSLWDRGLGGELFF. The CDR3 DNA is TGTGCCAGCAGCCTCTGGGACAGGGGGCTTGGCGGGGAGCTGTTTTTT. V usage is TRBV7-3 and J usage is TRBJ2-2, with 12 bases that match TRBD1. Looked up from germline, CDR1 is SGHTA and CDR2 is FQGTGA. Trimming removed 5 bases from V and 7 bases from J; junction bases left unmatched: 8. This CDR3 spans 16 amino acids.

The CDR3 nucleotides read TGTGCCAGCAGCTTAGCCGTTGGGGGGGAAAAACTGTTTTTT. The encoded protein is CASSLAVGGEKLFF. The V call is TRBV7-2, the J call TRBJ1-4; possible D gene TRBD1, 5 bases. The length of the CDR3 is 14 residues. Germline-derived CDR1 and CDR2 are SGHTA and FQGNSA. The ends were cut back, 0 bases at V and 8 bases at J, with 10 bases in the middle.

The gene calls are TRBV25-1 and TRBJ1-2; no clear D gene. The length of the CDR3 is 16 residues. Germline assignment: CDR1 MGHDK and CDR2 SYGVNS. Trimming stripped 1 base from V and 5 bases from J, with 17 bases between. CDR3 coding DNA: TGTGCCAGCAGTGAATGGACTATACGCGGCTCGTATGGCTACACCTTC. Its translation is CASSEWTIRGSYGYTF.

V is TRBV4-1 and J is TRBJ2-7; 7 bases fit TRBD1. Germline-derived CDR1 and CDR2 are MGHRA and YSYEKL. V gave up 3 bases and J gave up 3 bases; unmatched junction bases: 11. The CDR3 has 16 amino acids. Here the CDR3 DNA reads TGCGCCAGCAGCCAGACCCCCGTCAGGGGGAACTACGAGCAGTACTTC. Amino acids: CASSQTPVRGNYEQYF.

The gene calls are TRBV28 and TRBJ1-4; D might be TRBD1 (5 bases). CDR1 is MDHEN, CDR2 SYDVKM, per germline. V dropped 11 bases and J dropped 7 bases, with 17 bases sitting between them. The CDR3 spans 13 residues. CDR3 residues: CAVREGQGEKLFF. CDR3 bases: TGTGCCGTGAGGGAGGGGCAGGGTGAAAAACTGTTTTTT.

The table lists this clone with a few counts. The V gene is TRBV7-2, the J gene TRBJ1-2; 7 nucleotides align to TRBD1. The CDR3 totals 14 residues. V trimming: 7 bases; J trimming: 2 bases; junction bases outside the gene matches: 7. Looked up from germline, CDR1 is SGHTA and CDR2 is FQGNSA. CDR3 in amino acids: CASNLGQENYGYTF. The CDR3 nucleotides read TGTGCCAGCAACCTAGGACAGGAGAACTATGGCTACACCTTC. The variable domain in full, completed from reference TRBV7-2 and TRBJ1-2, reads GAGVSQSPSNKVTEKGKDVELRCDPISGHTALYWYRQSLGQGLEFLIYFQGNSAPDKSGLPSDRFSAERTGGSVSTLTIQRTQQEDSAVYLCASNLGQENYGYTFGSGTRLTVV.

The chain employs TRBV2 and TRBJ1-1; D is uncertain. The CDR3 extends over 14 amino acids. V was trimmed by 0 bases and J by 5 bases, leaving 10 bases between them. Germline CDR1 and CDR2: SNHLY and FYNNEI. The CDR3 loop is CASSEAQVPTEAFF. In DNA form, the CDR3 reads TGTGCCAGCAGTGAAGCCCAGGTACCTACTGAAGCTTTCTTT.

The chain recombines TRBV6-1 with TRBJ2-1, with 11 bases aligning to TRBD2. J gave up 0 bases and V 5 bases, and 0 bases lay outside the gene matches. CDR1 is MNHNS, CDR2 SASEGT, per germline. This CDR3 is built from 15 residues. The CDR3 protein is CASSTSGSSYNEQFF. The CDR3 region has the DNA TGTGCCAGCAGTACTAGCGGGAGCTCCTACAATGAGCAGTTCTTC.

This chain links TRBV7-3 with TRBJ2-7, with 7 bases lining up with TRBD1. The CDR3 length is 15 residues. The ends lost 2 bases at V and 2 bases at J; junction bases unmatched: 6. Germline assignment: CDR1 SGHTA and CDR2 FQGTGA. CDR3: CASSLSGTVTYEQYF. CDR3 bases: TGTGCCAGCAGCTTATCCGGGACAGTCACCTACGAGCAGTACTTC.

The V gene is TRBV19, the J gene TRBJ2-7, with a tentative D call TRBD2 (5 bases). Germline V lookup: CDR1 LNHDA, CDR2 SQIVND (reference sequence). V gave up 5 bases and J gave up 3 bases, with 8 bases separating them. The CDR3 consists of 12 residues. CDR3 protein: CASSQDFYEQYF. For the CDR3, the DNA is TGTGCCAGTAGTCAGGACTTCTACGAGCAGTACTTC.

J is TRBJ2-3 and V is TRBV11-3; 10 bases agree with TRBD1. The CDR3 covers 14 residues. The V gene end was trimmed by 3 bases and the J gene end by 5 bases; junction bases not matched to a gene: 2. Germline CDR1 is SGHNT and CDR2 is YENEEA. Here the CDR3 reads CASSLRTGGDTQYF. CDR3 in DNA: TGTGCCAGCAGCTTGCGGACAGGGGGAGATACGCAGTATTTT.

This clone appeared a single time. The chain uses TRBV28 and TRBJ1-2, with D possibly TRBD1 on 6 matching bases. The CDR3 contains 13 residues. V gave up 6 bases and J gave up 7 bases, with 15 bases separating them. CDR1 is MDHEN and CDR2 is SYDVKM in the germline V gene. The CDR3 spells CASRGAAGVGYTF. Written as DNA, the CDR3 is TGTGCCAGCAGGGGGGCGGCTGGAGTTGGCTACACCTTC.

As DNA, the CDR3 is TGTGCCTGGAGTGTCTTGGGGGGTAACGAGCAGTACTTC. This translates into CAWSVLGGNEQYF. The chain joins TRBV30 to TRBJ2-7, with a possible D match to TRBD2 (6 bases). The V end lost 0 bases, the J end lost 5 bases, and 11 bases lay between the germline ends. The germline V gene has CDR1 GTSNPN and CDR2 SVGIG (reference sequence). The CDR3 sequence is 13 residues long.

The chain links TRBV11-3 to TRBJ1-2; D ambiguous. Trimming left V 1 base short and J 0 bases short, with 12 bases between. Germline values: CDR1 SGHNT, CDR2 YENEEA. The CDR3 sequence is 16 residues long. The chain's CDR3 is CASSLVFSNSNYGYTF. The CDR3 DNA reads TGTGCCAGCAGCTTAGTTTTTTCCAATTCTAACTATGGCTACACCTTC.

The DNA for the CDR3 is TGTGCCAGCAGCCCAATGGGAGCGGGAGGGGATCAAGAGACCCAGTACTTC. This codes for CASSPMGAGGDQETQYF. The V gene is TRBV7-9, the J gene TRBJ2-5, with 10 bases identical to TRBD2. The CDR3 is 17 residues long. The V gene end was trimmed by 5 bases and the J gene end by 2 bases; junction bases not matched to a gene: 11. The germline V gene has CDR1 SEHNR and CDR2 FQNEAQ (reference sequence).

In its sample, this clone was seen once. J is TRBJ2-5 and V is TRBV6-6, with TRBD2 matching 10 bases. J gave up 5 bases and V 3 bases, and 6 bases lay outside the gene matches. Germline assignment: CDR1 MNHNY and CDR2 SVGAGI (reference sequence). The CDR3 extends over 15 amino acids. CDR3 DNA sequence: TGTGCCAGCAGTTATCAGTCTAGCGGGAGTGAGACCCAGTACTTC. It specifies CASSYQSSGSETQYF.

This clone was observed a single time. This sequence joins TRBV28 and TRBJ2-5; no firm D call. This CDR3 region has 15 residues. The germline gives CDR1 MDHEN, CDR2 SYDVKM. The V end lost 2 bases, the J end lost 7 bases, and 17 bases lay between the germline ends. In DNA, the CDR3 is TGTGCCAGCAGTTTAACGTCCCTCCGCGGCGGGACCCAGTACTTC. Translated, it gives CASSLTSLRGGTQYF.